Shown below are 13 T cell receptor beta chains from a single sample sequenced in a study of blood T cell repertoires in COVID-19. Sequenced by immunoSEQ multiplex PCR; TCRdb stores in-frame clones only, minus some. Among about 140,000 clones listed, 60% to 85% were seen once. Sequencing was done on a sample of peripheral blood. Receptor source: a middle-aged man with acute or convalescent COVID-19.

V and J are TRBV5-1 and TRBJ2-5; the D gene is possibly TRBD1 (5 bases). The CDR3 has 13 amino acids. Between the trimmed V and J ends, which lost 5 bases and 0 bases, there was a span of 8 bases. Germline CDR1 and CDR2: SGHRS and YFSETQ. CDR3 nucleotide sequence: TGCGCCAGCAGTCAGGGCTACCAAGAGACCCAGTACTTC. It translates to CASSQGYQETQYF.

The V call is TRBV5-1, the J call TRBJ1-1; D call uncertain. This CDR3 spans 15 amino acids. Germline V gives CDR1 SGHRS, CDR2 YFSETQ. V was trimmed by 3 bases and J by 2 bases, leaving 14 bases between them. In DNA form, the CDR3 reads TGCGCCAGCAGCTGGGGAGGGAGGCTAAACACTGAAGCTTTCTTT. It codes for CASSWGGRLNTEAFF.

V gene TRBV18 combines with J gene TRBJ1-6; D is perhaps TRBD1 (5 bases). Trimming cost V 0 bases and J 5 bases, with 8 bases left between them. The germline gives CDR1 KGHSH, CDR2 LQKENI. The CDR3 runs 15 residues. The CDR3 here is CASSPPQGDNSPLHF. The DNA of the CDR3 is TGTGCCAGCTCACCACCGCAGGGCGATAATTCACCCCTCCACTTT. Looking up the rest from reference TRBV18 and TRBJ1-6 gives the full variable domain: NAGVMQNPRHLVRRRGQEARLRCSPMKGHSHVYWYRQLPEEGLKFMVYLQKENIIDESGMPKERFSAEFPKEGPSILRIQQVVRGDSAAYFCASSPPQGDNSPLHFGNGTRLTVT.

The CDR3 loop reads CASSLGPEGEASYEQYF. The CDR3 DNA sequence: TGCGCCAGCAGCTTGGGGCCAGAGGGCGAGGCCTCCTACGAGCAGTACTTC. The V gene is TRBV5-1, the J gene TRBJ2-7, with D possibly TRBD2 on 5 matching bases. This CDR3 contains 17 residues. Per germline, CDR1 SGHRS and CDR2 YFSETQ. V was pared by 0 bases and J by 0 bases, with 16 bases between.

This clone has more than one count but fewer than ten. This chain uses TRBV7-3 with TRBJ2-6; 8 nucleotides agree with TRBD1. Germline CDR1 is SGHTA and CDR2 is FQGTGA. The CDR3 covers 18 residues. The ends lost 4 bases at V and 0 bases at J; junction bases unmatched: 8. This CDR3 reads CASSSPGQAPSGANVLTF. In nucleotides, the CDR3 is TGTGCCAGCAGCTCCCCGGGACAGGCCCCCTCTGGGGCCAACGTCCTGACTTTC.

J is TRBJ1-2 and V is TRBV6-1; the D is unclear. This CDR3 region has 14 residues. V lost 3 bases, J lost 0 bases, and 8 bases lay in between. CDR1 MNHNS and CDR2 SASEGT come from the germline V gene. CDR3 nucleotides: TGTGCCAGCAGTGACGTACTCTCTAACTATGGCTACACCTTC. It encodes CASSDVLSNYGYTF.

This sequence joins TRBV18 and TRBJ2-3; TRBD2 matches 10 bases. From germline, CDR1 is KGHSH and CDR2 LQKENI. The ends lost 0 bases at V and 1 base at J; junction bases unmatched: 1. The CDR3 is made up of 16 amino acids. CDR3 sequence reads: CASSPPLAGGTDTQYF. The CDR3 nucleotides are TGTGCCAGCTCACCACCGCTAGCGGGGGGCACAGATACGCAGTATTTT. Drawing the rest from reference TRBV18 and TRBJ2-3, the complete variable domain is NAGVMQNPRHLVRRRGQEARLRCSPMKGHSHVYWYRQLPEEGLKFMVYLQKENIIDESGMPKERFSAEFPKEGPSILRIQQVVRGDSAAYFCASSPPLAGGTDTQYFGPGTRLTVL.

This clone has only a few counts. The chain has TRBV13 and TRBJ1-1; D unclear. Germline loops: CDR1 PRHDT, CDR2 FYEKMQ (reference sequence). V was shortened by 0 bases and J by 1 base, with 3 bases between the two germline ends. The CDR3 is 13 residues long. This chain's CDR3 is CASSLGQNTEAFF. In nucleotides, the CDR3 is TGTGCCAGCAGCTTAGGACAGAACACTGAAGCTTTCTTT. Combining the CDR3 with reference TRBV13 and TRBJ1-1 gives the whole variable domain AAGVIQSPRHLIKEKRETATLKCYPIPRHDTVYWYQQGPGQDPQFLISFYEKMQSDKGSIPDRFSAQQFSDYHSELNMSSLELGDSALYFCASSLGQNTEAFFGQGTRLTVV.

The J gene is TRBJ2-3, the V gene TRBV7-6; the D gene is possibly TRBD2 (5 bases). CDR3 length: 18 residues. Between the trimmed V and J ends, which lost 1 base and 3 bases, there was a span of 20 bases. Per germline, CDR1 SGHVS and CDR2 FNYEAQ. CDR3 bases: TGTGCCAGCAGCTTAGAGTCCATGAGGGTAGAGGCTACAGATACGCAGTATTTT. Protein sequence: CASSLESMRVEATDTQYF.

The chain combines TRBV11-2 with TRBJ2-1; D not resolved. The CDR3 consists of 14 residues. CDR1 and CDR2 from the germline V gene are SGHAT and FQNNGV. V lost 2 bases to trimming and J lost 2 bases, with 7 bases between them. The CDR3 DNA reads as TGTGCCAGCAGCTTAAGGAGAACCTACAATGAGCAGTTCTTC. Its translation is CASSLRRTYNEQFF.

This chain's CDR3 is CASSFSQNEAFF. CDR3 nucleotide sequence: TGTGCCAGCAGCTTTTCACAGAACGAAGCTTTCTTT. This chain links TRBV5-6 with TRBJ1-1; no clear D. CDR3 length: 12 amino acids. V dropped 2 bases and J dropped 8 bases, with 10 bases sitting between them. Per germline, CDR1 SGHDT and CDR2 YYEEEE.

This sequence joins TRBV30 and TRBJ1-4; TRBD1 is a possible D gene (6 bases). The V end was cut by 1 base, the J end by 1 base, with 13 bases between. There are 16 residues in the CDR3. Germline loops: CDR1 GTSNPN, CDR2 SVGIG (reference sequence). CDR3: CAWSGSGVRTNEKLFF. The CDR3 nucleotides are TGTGCCTGGAGTGGGTCAGGGGTGCGAACTAATGAAAAACTGTTTTTT.

This chain joins TRBV14 and TRBJ1-4; 9 nucleotides line up with TRBD1. Germline CDR1 is SGHDN and CDR2 is FVKESK. This CDR3 comprises 14 residues. Losses at the gene ends were 3 bases for V and 5 bases for J; bases not matched to a gene: 1. CDR3 region: CASSQDRGNEKLFF. The CDR3 coding sequence is TGTGCCAGCAGCCAGGACAGGGGCAATGAAAAACTGTTTTTT.